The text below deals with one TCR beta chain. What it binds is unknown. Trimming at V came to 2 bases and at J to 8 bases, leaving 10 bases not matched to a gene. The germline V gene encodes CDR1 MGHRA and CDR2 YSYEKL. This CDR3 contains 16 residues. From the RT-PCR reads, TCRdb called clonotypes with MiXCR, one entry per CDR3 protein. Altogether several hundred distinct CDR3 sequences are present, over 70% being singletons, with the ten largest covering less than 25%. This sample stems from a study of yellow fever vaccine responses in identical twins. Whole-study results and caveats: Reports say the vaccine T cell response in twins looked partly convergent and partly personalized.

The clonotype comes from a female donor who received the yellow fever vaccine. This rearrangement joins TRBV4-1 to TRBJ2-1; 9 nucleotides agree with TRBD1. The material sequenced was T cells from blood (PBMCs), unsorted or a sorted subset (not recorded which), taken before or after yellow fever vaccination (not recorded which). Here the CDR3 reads CASSQMGGTGWDEQFF. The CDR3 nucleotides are TGCGCCAGCAGCCAAATGGGGGGGACAGGGTGGGATGAGCAGTTCTTC.